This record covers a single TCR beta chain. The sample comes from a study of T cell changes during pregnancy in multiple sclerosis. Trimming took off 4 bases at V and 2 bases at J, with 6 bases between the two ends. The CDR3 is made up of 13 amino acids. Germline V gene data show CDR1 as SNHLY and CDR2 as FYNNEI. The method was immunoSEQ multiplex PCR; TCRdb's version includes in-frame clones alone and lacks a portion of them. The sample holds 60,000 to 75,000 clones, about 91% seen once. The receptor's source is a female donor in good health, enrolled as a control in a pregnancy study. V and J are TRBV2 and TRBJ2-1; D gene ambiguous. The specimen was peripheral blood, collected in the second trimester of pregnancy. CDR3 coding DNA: TGTGCCAGCAGTGCACTAACCTACAATGAGCAGTTCTTC. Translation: CASSALTYNEQFF. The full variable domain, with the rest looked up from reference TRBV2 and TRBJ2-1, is EPEVTQTPSHQVTQMGQEVILRCVPISNHLYFYWYRQILGQKVEFLVSFYNNEISEKSEIFDDQFSVERPDGSNFTLKIRSTKLEDSAMYFCASSALTYNEQFFGPGTRLTVL.